These T cell receptor beta chains were read from a single sample in a study of early T cells in non-severe SARS-CoV-2 infection. MiXCR was run by TCRdb on the 5' RACE reads, yielding one entry per CDR3 protein. The profile covers around 78,000 distinct CDR3 sequences, with 10% appearing a single time and 7.6% taken by the ten largest. Here the sequenced sample was whole blood, taken at baseline. These receptors all come from an adult who was a healthcare worker with PCR-confirmed SARS-CoV-2 infection or an uninfected control (not recorded which). Both conserved end residues are part of each CDR3. A D gene is named only where the DNA matches it firmly. Clone size is shown for a subset of rows, as once, few, many or a class of expanded clone.

J gene	clone size	V gene	D gene	CDR3 DNA	CDR3 protein
TRBJ2-2	NA	TRBV7-7	NA	TGTGCTAGCAGCGCTGGACAGACCGGGGAGCTGTTTTTT	CASSAGQTGELFF
TRBJ2-2	NA	TRBV2	NA	TGTGCCAGCAAGGGGAACACCGGGGAGCTGTTTTTT	CASKGNTGELFF
TRBJ2-3	NA	TRBV6-2/TRBV6-3	NA	TGTGCCAGCAACTACGGGACCCCCGGCGGTACGCAGTATTTT	CASNYGTPGGTQYF
TRBJ2-3	few	TRBV3-1	NA	TGTGCCAGCAGCCTGACGACTGGACAGAACACAGATACGCAGTATTTT	CASSLTTGQNTDTQYF
TRBJ2-3	NA	TRBV6-4	TRBD2	TGTGCCAGCAGTGACTCAGGCGGGGGGGCCACAGATACGCAGTATTTT	CASSDSGGGATDTQYF
TRBJ1-1	many	TRBV6-1	NA	TGTGCCAGCAGTGAATTAAGTAACACTGAAGCTTTCTTT	CASSELSNTEAFF
TRBJ1-4	NA	TRBV7-2	NA	TGTGCCAGCAGCTTAGATCCGGGGCATAATGAAAAACTGTTTTTT	CASSLDPGHNEKLFF
TRBJ2-5	few	TRBV4-1	TRBD2	TGCGCCAGCAGCCAGCGAGCGGGGCAAGAGACCCAGTACTTC	CASSQRAGQETQYF
TRBJ1-1	few	TRBV6-2/TRBV6-3	NA	TGTGCCAGCAGGCTACAGGGATTGAACACTGAAGCTTTCTTT	CASRLQGLNTEAFF
TRBJ1-1	many	TRBV29-1	NA	TGCAGCGTTCATGGGCAGCTAGGGCCCCCTCCGGGCGAAGCTTTCTTT	CSVHGQLGPPPGEAFF
TRBJ2-7	few	TRBV3-1	NA	TGTGCCAGCAGCCACAGACAGGCTCCCTACGAGCAGTACTTC	CASSHRQAPYEQYF
TRBJ2-7	NA	TRBV10-3	NA	TGTGCCATCAGTGTTACTGAGGGTCGGGAAAGCTCCTACGAGCAGTACTTC	CAISVTEGRESSYEQYF
TRBJ2-1	NA	TRBV3-1	NA	TGTGCCAGCAGCCAAGTTTCAGGGTCCTACAATGAGCAGTTCTTC	CASSQVSGSYNEQFF
TRBJ1-1	NA	TRBV5-1	NA	TGCGCCAGCAGCTTGGTTTTAAACACTGAAGCTTTCTTT	CASSLVLNTEAFF
TRBJ1-2	few	TRBV18	NA	TGTGCCAGCTCACCAACGGGACCCTATGGCTACACCTTC	CASSPTGPYGYTF
TRBJ2-5	NA	TRBV12-5	NA	TGTGCTAGTGGTACAGGCGAGACCCAGTACTTC	CASGTGETQYF
TRBJ2-5	many	TRBV13	NA	TGTGCCAGCAGCTCTCATATGTCGGAGACCCAGTACTTC	CASSSHMSETQYF
TRBJ2-3	NA	TRBV7-3	NA	TGTGCCAGCAGTCCACAGGCGAGAGATACGCAGTATTTT	CASSPQARDTQYF
TRBJ2-7	NA	TRBV18	TRBD1	TGTGCCAGCTCACCACCTGGGACAGCCTACGAGCAGTACTTC	CASSPPGTAYEQYF
TRBJ2-3	many	TRBV6-1	NA	TGTGCCAGCAGTGAACCGGCCGCGGATACGCAGTATTTT	CASSEPAADTQYF
TRBJ1-2	NA	TRBV7-2	TRBD1	TGTGCCAGCAGCAAGCCGGGACAGGGGGCGCGGGGCTACACCTTC	CASSKPGQGARGYTF
TRBJ2-5	NA	TRBV3-1	NA	TGTGCCAGCAGCCTTGGCTTCCAAGAGACCCAGTACTTC	CASSLGFQETQYF
TRBJ2-6	many	TRBV5-1	NA	TGCGCCAGCATGGGCTCTGGGGCCAACGTCCTGACTTTC	CASMGSGANVLTF
TRBJ2-3	few	TRBV13	TRBD2	TGTGCCAGCAGGGCCAGCGGGGCCACAGATACGCAGTATTTT	CASRASGATDTQYF
TRBJ2-3	many	TRBV7-9	TRBD1	TGTGCCACCCCCTCCAGACAGGGACCTAGCACAGATACGCAGTATTTT	CATPSRQGPSTDTQYF
TRBJ1-1	NA	TRBV6-2/TRBV6-3	NA	TGTGCCAGCAGTTACCTTGCTGCAGGGATGAACACTGAAGCTTTCTTT	CASSYLAAGMNTEAFF
TRBJ1-1	NA	TRBV7-2	NA	TGTGCCAGCAGCTATTTGCAGGGCACTGAAGCTTTCTTT	CASSYLQGTEAFF
TRBJ2-7	NA	TRBV19	TRBD1	TGTGCCAGTAGTGTTACAGGGGGCAACGAGCAGTACTTC	CASSVTGGNEQYF
TRBJ2-5	many	TRBV15	NA	TGTGCCACCAGCAGAGACGTTGGCGAGACCCAGTACTTC	CATSRDVGETQYF
TRBJ2-3	few	TRBV11-1	TRBD1	TGTGCCAGCAGCGCCACAGGGGGAACTAGCACAGATACGCAGTATTTT	CASSATGGTSTDTQYF
TRBJ1-1	many	TRBV29-1	NA	TGCAGCGTTGGCCGAGAGGGCTCTGAAGCTTTCTTT	CSVGREGSEAFF
TRBJ2-3	NA	TRBV5-1	NA	TGCGCCAACCATCGACTGGGGGGCCGAAGAAACACAGATACGCAGTATTTT	CANHRLGGRRNTDTQYF
TRBJ1-2	few	TRBV6-2/TRBV6-3	TRBD1	TGTGCCAGCAGTTACCCGCCGACAGGGTACTACACCTTC	CASSYPPTGYYTF
TRBJ1-1	few	TRBV6-5	NA	TGTGCCAGCAGCCGCCAGGGGTATGAAGCTTTCTTT	CASSRQGYEAFF
TRBJ1-6	NA	TRBV6-1	NA	TGTGCCAGCAGTGGATGGACGGGGGGCCTGCAAAATTCACCCCTCCACTTT	CASSGWTGGLQNSPLHF
TRBJ1-3	NA	TRBV10-3	NA	TGTGCCATCAGTGGCTCGGGGGCGCCTGGAAACACCATATATTTT	CAISGSGAPGNTIYF
TRBJ1-1	NA	TRBV29-1	NA	TGCAGCGGTTTTAACACTGAAGCTTTCTTT	CSGFNTEAFF
TRBJ1-2	NA	TRBV6-5	NA	TGTGCCAGTGGAGGAGGCAGGGCTGGCTACACCTTC	CASGGGRAGYTF
TRBJ2-1	NA	TRBV5-1	NA	TGCGCCAGCAGCTTGGGGCGCGGAGAAGGTAATGAGCAGTTCTTC	CASSLGRGEGNEQFF
TRBJ1-3	NA	TRBV7-2	NA	TGTGCCAGCGCGAATGGGAGGGATTCTGGAAACACCATATATTTT	CASANGRDSGNTIYF
TRBJ2-1	NA	TRBV6-6	TRBD1	TGTGCCAGCAGTTACGGACAGGGTTTTGAGCAGTTCTTC	CASSYGQGFEQFF
TRBJ1-1	many	TRBV6-4	NA	TGTGCCAGCAGTGACTTTTCCGGGAGCACTGAAGCTTTCTTT	CASSDFSGSTEAFF
TRBJ2-3	NA	TRBV7-9	NA	TGTGCCAGCAGCCTTAGATTAGCAGATACGCAGTATTTT	CASSLRLADTQYF
TRBJ2-3	NA	TRBV20-1	NA	TGCAGTGCTGGGAGGACCAGCACAGATACGCAGTATTTT	CSAGRTSTDTQYF
TRBJ2-1	few	TRBV5-8	NA	TGTGCCAGCAGCAAAAGACAGTTAAGCTCCTACAATGAGCAGTTCTTC	CASSKRQLSSYNEQFF
TRBJ2-5	few	TRBV12-5	TRBD2	TGTGCTAGTGGTCCCCGACTAGCGGGGGGGAAAGAGACCCAGTACTTC	CASGPRLAGGKETQYF
TRBJ1-3	few	TRBV2	NA	TGTGCCACCAAGGACAGACGCTCTGGAAACACCATATATTTT	CATKDRRSGNTIYF
TRBJ1-4	few	TRBV25-1	NA	TGTGCCAGCAGTGCAACAGGAGGTGAAAAACTGTTTTTT	CASSATGGEKLFF